The rows below give T cell receptor beta chains drawn from one sample of a study of patients and donors after allogeneic stem cell transplantation. TCRdb processed the RT-PCR reads anew with MiXCR; each CDR3 protein has one entry. The sample contains some 200,000 distinct CDR3 sequences, around two fifths of which appear only once. The sample consisted of blood, either unsorted or a sorted T cell fraction (not recorded which). These receptors originate from a human donor who was either an allogeneic HSCT recipient or a stem cell or donor lymphocyte infusion donor (not recorded which). It is not recorded whose cells these are; they may come from a transplant donor. Each CDR3 is given with its conserved first and last residue. D genes are given only for firm matches. Expanded clones get a size class; other rows say once, few or many, or leave the size out.

abundance: -
j_gene: TRBJ1-5
v_gene: TRBV9
d_gene: -
CDR3nt: TGTGCCAGCAGCGTAGCCGGGGATTCGGATCAGCCCCAGCATTTT
CDR3aa: CASSVAGDSDQPQHF

abundance: -
j_gene: TRBJ1-6
v_gene: TRBV14
d_gene: -
CDR3nt: TGTGCCAGCAGCCAAGTTCGAGGCTATAATTCACCCCTCCACTTT
CDR3aa: CASSQVRGYNSPLHF

abundance: -
j_gene: TRBJ1-1
v_gene: TRBV29-1
d_gene: TRBD1
CDR3nt: TGCAGCGCTTGGGACAGGTTAGACGCTGAAGCTTTCTTT
CDR3aa: CSAWDRLDAEAFF

abundance: -
j_gene: TRBJ2-7
v_gene: TRBV15
d_gene: TRBD2
CDR3nt: TGTGCCACCAGCAGAGGAGGTAGCGGGAGGAATCTCGCCTACGAGCAGTACTTC
CDR3aa: CATSRGGSGRNLAYEQYF

abundance: -
j_gene: TRBJ1-1
v_gene: TRBV4-2
d_gene: -
CDR3nt: TGTGCCAGCAGGGAGGGGGGAATCTTAGCGACCACTGAAGCTTTCTTT
CDR3aa: CASREGGILATTEAFF

abundance: -
j_gene: TRBJ1-1
v_gene: TRBV12-3/TRBV12-4
d_gene: -
CDR3nt: TGTGCCAGCAGAGCGACAGGCGAAGCTTTCTTT
CDR3aa: CASRATGEAFF

abundance: few
j_gene: TRBJ2-1
v_gene: TRBV5-1
d_gene: -
CDR3nt: TGCGCCAGCAGCCTGGGTTGGGACAATGAGCAGTTCTTC
CDR3aa: CASSLGWDNEQFF

abundance: few
j_gene: TRBJ2-1
v_gene: TRBV20-1
d_gene: TRBD1
CDR3nt: TGCAGTGCTGAACCCGGGACAGGGGGCAATGAGCAGTTCTTC
CDR3aa: CSAEPGTGGNEQFF

abundance: few
j_gene: TRBJ1-5
v_gene: TRBV5-6
d_gene: -
CDR3nt: TGTGCCAGCAGCTTACGTGAGCCCCAGCATTTT
CDR3aa: CASSLREPQHF

abundance: few
j_gene: TRBJ1-2
v_gene: TRBV27
d_gene: TRBD1
CDR3nt: TGTGCCAGCAGTTCGACAGGGGGAAAGGGCTACACCTTC
CDR3aa: CASSSTGGKGYTF

abundance: -
j_gene: TRBJ1-1
v_gene: TRBV5-1
d_gene: -
CDR3nt: TGCGCCAGCAGCTCCAAGTCGGGGTCGAACACTGAAGCTTTCTTT
CDR3aa: CASSSKSGSNTEAFF

abundance: -
j_gene: TRBJ1-2
v_gene: TRBV4-2
d_gene: -
CDR3nt: TGTGCCAGCAGCCAAGATCCAGGGAACTATGGCTACACCTTC
CDR3aa: CASSQDPGNYGYTF

abundance: -
j_gene: TRBJ1-4
v_gene: TRBV12-3/TRBV12-4
d_gene: -
CDR3nt: TGTGCCAGCAGTTTAGACGGGTCAACTAATGAAAAACTGTTTTTT
CDR3aa: CASSLDGSTNEKLFF

abundance: once
j_gene: TRBJ2-7
v_gene: TRBV6-5
d_gene: -
CDR3nt: TGTGCCAGCAGTTACTCTTTAGGGTATGAGTACGAGCAGTACTTC
CDR3aa: CASSYSLGYEYEQYF

abundance: -
j_gene: TRBJ1-4
v_gene: TRBV4-2
d_gene: TRBD1
CDR3nt: TGTGCCAGCAGCCCAGAGACAGGGGTAGCTAATGAAAAACTGTTTTTT
CDR3aa: CASSPETGVANEKLFF

abundance: -
j_gene: TRBJ1-2
v_gene: TRBV12-3/TRBV12-4
d_gene: -
CDR3nt: TGTGCCAGCAGTTTCAAACGCAGACAGAACAATGGCTACACCTTC
CDR3aa: CASSFKRRQNNGYTF

abundance: -
j_gene: TRBJ2-5
v_gene: TRBV5-1
d_gene: -
CDR3nt: TGCGCCAGCAGCTTCCGACAGAAACAAGAGACCCAGTACTTC
CDR3aa: CASSFRQKQETQYF

abundance: -
j_gene: TRBJ1-3
v_gene: TRBV12-3/TRBV12-4
d_gene: TRBD1
CDR3nt: TGTGCCAGCAGTTTAAGGGGGCTCGGAAACACCATATATTTT
CDR3aa: CASSLRGLGNTIYF

abundance: few
j_gene: TRBJ1-5
v_gene: TRBV20-1
d_gene: -
CDR3nt: TGCAGTGCTAGAACCGGGACAACCGGAGCGACGTCCCAGCATTTT
CDR3aa: CSARTGTTGATSQHF

abundance: -
j_gene: TRBJ2-1
v_gene: TRBV7-6
d_gene: -
CDR3nt: TGTGCCAGCAGCTTCAGGGGCCTGGGCAATGAGCAGTTCTTC
CDR3aa: CASSFRGLGNEQFF

abundance: -
j_gene: TRBJ2-1
v_gene: TRBV27
d_gene: TRBD2
CDR3nt: TGTGCCAGCACCCGCGCCGCACGGGAGGGTCTTTACAATGAGCAGTTCTTC
CDR3aa: CASTRAAREGLYNEQFF

abundance: -
j_gene: TRBJ1-4
v_gene: TRBV28
d_gene: -
CDR3nt: TGTGCCAGCAGTTCAGAAAAACTGTTTTTT
CDR3aa: CASSSEKLFF

abundance: few
j_gene: TRBJ1-5
v_gene: TRBV20-1
d_gene: TRBD1
CDR3nt: TGCAGTGCCATCGACAGGGGGCACCAGCCCCAGCATTTT
CDR3aa: CSAIDRGHQPQHF

abundance: -
j_gene: TRBJ1-1
v_gene: TRBV27
d_gene: -
CDR3nt: TGTGCCAGCGTCGGGGAGGGCACTGAAGCTTTCTTT
CDR3aa: CASVGEGTEAFF

abundance: -
j_gene: TRBJ1-1
v_gene: TRBV6-5
d_gene: -
CDR3nt: TGTGCCAGCAGCTTCTCCGATTGGGGGCACACTGAAGCTTTCTTT
CDR3aa: CASSFSDWGHTEAFF

abundance: -
j_gene: TRBJ2-1
v_gene: TRBV4-3
d_gene: -
CDR3nt: TGCGCCAGCAGCCGGGGAGCGGAGAGCTCCTACAATGAGCAGTTCTTC
CDR3aa: CASSRGAESSYNEQFF

abundance: many
j_gene: TRBJ1-1
v_gene: TRBV18
d_gene: -
CDR3nt: TGTGCCAGCTCACGGGGTGACGGGAATGAAGCTTTCTTT
CDR3aa: CASSRGDGNEAFF

abundance: -
j_gene: TRBJ1-5
v_gene: TRBV7-2
d_gene: -
CDR3nt: TGTGCCAGCAGCCATGGAGGGAGCAATCAGCCCCAGCATTTT
CDR3aa: CASSHGGSNQPQHF

abundance: -
j_gene: TRBJ1-4
v_gene: TRBV5-6
d_gene: TRBD1
CDR3nt: TGTGCCAGCAGCTCCTTAGGGGGCAGGATCGCAACTAATGAAAAACTGTTTTTT
CDR3aa: CASSSLGGRIATNEKLFF

abundance: -
j_gene: TRBJ1-1
v_gene: TRBV6-6
d_gene: -
CDR3nt: TGTGCCAGCAGTCGGGGGGAAATGAACACTGAAGCTTTCTTT
CDR3aa: CASSRGEMNTEAFF

abundance: -
j_gene: TRBJ1-3
v_gene: TRBV25-1
d_gene: TRBD1
CDR3nt: TGTGCCAGCAGTCTACAGGGGTACTCTGGAAACACCATATATTTT
CDR3aa: CASSLQGYSGNTIYF

abundance: -
j_gene: TRBJ1-2
v_gene: TRBV6-5
d_gene: -
CDR3nt: TGTGCCAGCAGTTACTTCCAGGGAGGCTACACCTTC
CDR3aa: CASSYFQGGYTF

abundance: -
j_gene: TRBJ1-5
v_gene: TRBV4-3
d_gene: -
CDR3nt: TGCGCCAGCAGCCTCTCGGGGAGGCAGGCTAGACAGCCCCAGCATTTT
CDR3aa: CASSLSGRQARQPQHF

abundance: few
j_gene: TRBJ1-6
v_gene: TRBV5-1
d_gene: -
CDR3nt: TGCGCCAGCAGCTTTGGGGGGGGCGAGTATTCACCCCTCCACTTT
CDR3aa: CASSFGGGEYSPLHF

abundance: -
j_gene: TRBJ1-1
v_gene: TRBV2
d_gene: TRBD1
CDR3nt: TGTGCCAGCAGTGAACTGGGACAGGGGGTAAGCGGCACTGAAGCTTTCTTT
CDR3aa: CASSELGQGVSGTEAFF

abundance: -
j_gene: TRBJ1-1
v_gene: TRBV27
d_gene: -
CDR3nt: TGTGCCAGCATCTTATATGCCGGGGGGGACACTGAAGCTTTCTTT
CDR3aa: CASILYAGGDTEAFF

abundance: few
j_gene: TRBJ1-1
v_gene: TRBV27
d_gene: TRBD1
CDR3nt: TGTGCCAGCAGTGACAGGGGGGTTGGGGACACTGAAGCTTTCTTT
CDR3aa: CASSDRGVGDTEAFF

abundance: -
j_gene: TRBJ2-2
v_gene: TRBV5-6
d_gene: -
CDR3nt: TGTGCCAGCAGCACTCCAGGGGTCGGGGAGCTGTTTTTT
CDR3aa: CASSTPGVGELFF

abundance: -
j_gene: TRBJ1-2
v_gene: TRBV20-1
d_gene: -
CDR3nt: TGCAGAAGAGAAGACCGAAACTATGGCTACACCTTC
CDR3aa: CRREDRNYGYTF

abundance: few
j_gene: TRBJ1-2
v_gene: TRBV15
d_gene: TRBD1
CDR3nt: TGTGCCACCAGCATGCAGGGGGCGCAGTATGGCTACACCTTC
CDR3aa: CATSMQGAQYGYTF

abundance: few
j_gene: TRBJ1-3
v_gene: TRBV3-1
d_gene: -
CDR3nt: TGTGCCAGCAGCCTGGGGCCTACGGGTCGTGGAAACACCATATATTTT
CDR3aa: CASSLGPTGRGNTIYF

abundance: -
j_gene: TRBJ1-3
v_gene: TRBV7-2
d_gene: -
CDR3nt: TGTGCCAGCAGCTTAGCGGCAGGAGTGGGCGGAAACACCATATATTTT
CDR3aa: CASSLAAGVGGNTIYF

abundance: few
j_gene: TRBJ2-4
v_gene: TRBV29-1
d_gene: TRBD2
CDR3nt: TGCAGCGTTGAGCGGGCGGGAGTGAACATTCAGTACTTC
CDR3aa: CSVERAGVNIQYF

abundance: -
j_gene: TRBJ1-5
v_gene: TRBV24-1
d_gene: TRBD1
CDR3nt: TGTGCCACCAGTGGGACAGGGGGCGATCAGCCCCAGCATTTT
CDR3aa: CATSGTGGDQPQHF

abundance: -
j_gene: TRBJ1-3
v_gene: TRBV24-1
d_gene: -
CDR3nt: TGTGCCACCAGTCCGGGACCCTCTGGAAACACCATATATTTT
CDR3aa: CATSPGPSGNTIYF